This T cell receptor (beta chain) emerged from a study of cytomegalovirus exposure and HLA in healthy donors. For the study at large: Within the Caucasian-associated ancestry cluster were roughly 82% of the roughly 360 genotyped donors.

Details on this clone: Its specificity is not known. This same CDR3 is encoded by further DNA sequences in the sample.

General study points: In a later analysis, CMV-associated beta chains were mostly HLA-associated, it appeared.

V was clipped by 2 bases and J by 2 bases, with 6 bases between them. This CDR3 has 13 residues. Per germline, CDR1 MNHEY and CDR2 SMNVEV (reference sequence). PCR amplification relied on 60 Vbeta primers (plus 13 Jbeta primers). Clones were read by immunoSEQ multiplex PCR, and TCRdb kept only the in-frame ones, dropping some. The sample carries about 130,000 clones, 70% to 90% recorded once. Sequencing was done on a sample of PBMCs. The gene calls are TRBV27 and TRBJ1-1; the D is unclear. This sequence originates from a boy under 18 in good health and CMV-seronegative. The CDR3: CASSLGRNTEAFF. The CDR3 coding sequence is TGTGCCAGCAGTTTAGGCAGAAACACTGAAGCTTTCTTT.